The 10 T cell receptor beta chains below come from one sample, sequenced in a study of CD8+ T cells in alopecia areata. The sequencing template was cDNA reverse transcribed from extracted RNA. Data came from immunoSEQ multiplex PCR; TCRdb stores just in-frame clones and leaves some out. The data hold about 90,000 clones, with around 44% observed a single time. Treatment here: oral pan-JAK inhibitor, 5-10 mg twice daily. The sequencing here drew on CD8+ T cells sorted from blood, taken at week 24, from a patient treated with tofacitinib. Every receptor here comes from a human donor with alopecia areata.

This clone occurred a few times. This may stem from a read error, because a much larger clone lies one nucleotide away. Other DNA sequences within the sample encode an identical CDR3. The chain couples TRBV6-5 to TRBJ2-7, with 10 positions matching TRBD2. J gave up 3 bases and V 0 bases, and 2 bases lay outside the gene matches. The CDR3 runs 15 residues. Germline lookup yields CDR1 MNHEY and CDR2 SVGAGI. DNA for the CDR3: TGTGCCAGCAGTTACTCAGCTAGCGGGAGCTACGAGCAGTACTTC. Protein sequence: CASSYSASGSYEQYF.

This clone was detected only a few times. The DNA of the CDR3 is TGCAGCGTTGCCGGTAGCGGGGGCTACACCTTC. Its protein is CSVAGSGGYTF. The V and J genes are TRBV29-1 and TRBJ1-2; D unresolved. The ends were cut back, 4 bases at V and 8 bases at J, with 11 bases in the middle. The CDR3 loop spans 11 amino acids. The germline V gene encodes CDR1 SQVTM and CDR2 ANQGSEA.

The table lists this clone with a count of one. The V and J genes are TRBV19 and TRBJ2-7; D may correspond to TRBD1 or TRBD2 (5 bases each). V lost 5 bases to trimming and J lost 5 bases, with 13 bases between them. The CDR3 is 13 residues long. Germline V lookup: CDR1 LNHDA, CDR2 SQIVND (reference sequence). CDR3 bases: TGTGCCAGTAGTGCGGACACCGGGGACGAGCAGTACTTC. This sequence encodes CASSADTGDEQYF.

This clone was picked up a small number of times. The chain couples TRBV27 to TRBJ2-7, with TRBD1 matching 11 bases. The ends lost 2 bases at V and 3 bases at J; junction bases unmatched: 3. Germline V gene sequence: CDR1 MNHEY, CDR2 SMNVEV (reference sequence). This CDR3 is 15 amino acids long. The CDR3 loop is CASSLGQGAGYEQYF. CDR3 sequence (DNA): TGTGCCAGCAGTTTAGGACAGGGGGCAGGCTACGAGCAGTACTTC.

This clone was observed a few times. V is TRBV29-1 and J is TRBJ1-2, with D possibly being TRBD1 (5 bases). Germline CDR1 is SQVTM and CDR2 is ANQGSEA. V lost 5 bases to trimming and J lost 4 bases, with 11 bases between them. The CDR3 has 12 residues. CDR3 sequence: CSVRDPSYGYTF. The CDR3 DNA sequence: TGCAGCGTTCGGGACCCCTCCTATGGCTACACCTTC.

The rearrangement joins TRBV2 to TRBJ2-7; maybe TRBD1 (6 bases). The germline V and J ends were trimmed by 8 bases and 6 bases, with 11 bases remaining between them. The CDR3 extends over 11 amino acids. Germline V lookup: CDR1 SNHLY, CDR2 FYNNEI. The CDR3 DNA reads as TGTGCCAGCCTACAGGGTCCCGAGCAGTACTTC. As protein: CASLQGPEQYF.

The V call is TRBV19, the J call TRBJ2-1, with 10 bases that match TRBD2. V trimming: 4 bases; J trimming: 1 base; junction bases outside the gene matches: 7. CDR1 and CDR2 (germline): LNHDA, SQIVND (reference sequence). The CDR3 length is 17 residues. CDR3 in amino acids: CASSTDKTSGSYNEQFF. The CDR3 coding sequence is TGTGCCAGTAGTACAGATAAGACTAGCGGGTCCTACAATGAGCAGTTCTTC.

The chain recombines TRBV27 with TRBJ1-5; D gene unclear. Germline loops: CDR1 MNHEY, CDR2 SMNVEV (reference sequence). The CDR3 extends over 13 amino acids. V shed 10 bases and J shed 1 base, with 11 bases lying between them. This chain's CDR3 is CANPLGSNQPQHF. The CDR3 bases are TGTGCCAACCCATTGGGGAGCAATCAGCCCCAGCATTTT.

CDR3 coding DNA: TGTGCCTGGAGTGTAGATTGGGGTGAGCAGTTCTTC. Its translation: CAWSVDWGEQFF. The chain uses TRBV30 and TRBJ2-1; D remains unclear. Germline V gives CDR1 GTSNPN, CDR2 SVGIG (reference sequence). Deletions cut 0 bases from V and 9 bases from J, with 9 bases between. The length of the CDR3 is 12 residues.

The chain has TRBV19 and TRBJ2-7; D tentatively reads TRBD1 or TRBD2 (5 bases each). The CDR3 is 14 residues long. Germline CDR1 LNHDA, CDR2 SQIVND (reference sequence). V shed 5 bases and J shed 6 bases, with 17 bases lying between them. The CDR3 sequence: CASSLLGLAGEQYF. The CDR3 coding sequence is TGTGCCAGTAGTCTCCTGGGGCTAGCAGGCGAGCAGTACTTC.